The subject of this entry is one T cell receptor (beta chain). Antigen specificity is unknown. It was template switching that added a universal primer site, and there were unique molecular identifiers on the cDNA. Each CDR3 protein is one row after TCRdb ran MiXCR on the 5' RACE reads. This sample yields approximately 220,000 distinct CDR3 sequences, of which around 6.9% are seen a single time; 1.9% belongs to the top ten. Healthy Caucasian individuals made up all the donors. This entry belongs to a study of identical twins. Findings of the study overall: Because invariant MAIT and iNKT cells could be present, zero-insertion analyses could be partly confounded.

The length of the CDR3 is 15 residues. The V gene lost 1 base and the J gene lost 5 bases, with 14 bases spanning the gap. Germline V lookup: CDR1 SGHTA, CDR2 FQGNSA. These same records also appear under a second study, on yellow fever vaccine responses in identical twins.

V and J are TRBV7-2 and TRBJ2-5; D is unresolved. This clonotype originated in a woman younger than 30 in good health. Sequenced material: memory (CD45RO+) T cells sorted from blood. CDR3 DNA: TGTGCCAGCAGCTTAGGTGTCACCCTTCGCGAGACCCAGTACTTC. This translates into CASSLGVTLRETQYF. Looking up the rest from reference TRBV7-2 and TRBJ2-5 gives the full variable domain: GAGVSQSPSNKVTEKGKDVELRCDPISGHTALYWYRQSLGQGLEFLIYFQGNSAPDKSGLPSDRFSAERTGGSVSTLTIQRTQQEDSAVYLCASSLGVTLRETQYFGPGTRLLVL.